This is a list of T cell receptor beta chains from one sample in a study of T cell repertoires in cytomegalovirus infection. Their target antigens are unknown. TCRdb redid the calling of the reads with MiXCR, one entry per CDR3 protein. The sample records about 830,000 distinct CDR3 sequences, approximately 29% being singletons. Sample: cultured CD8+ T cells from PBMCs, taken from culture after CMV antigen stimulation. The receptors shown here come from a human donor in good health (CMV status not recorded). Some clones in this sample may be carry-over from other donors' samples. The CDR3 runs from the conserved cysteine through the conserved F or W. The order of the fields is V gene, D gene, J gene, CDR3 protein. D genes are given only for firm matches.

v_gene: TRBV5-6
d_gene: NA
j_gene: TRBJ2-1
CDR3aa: CASTPLRDTSYNEQFF

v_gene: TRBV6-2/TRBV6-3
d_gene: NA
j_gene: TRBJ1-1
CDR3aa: CASSYSLSVGAFF

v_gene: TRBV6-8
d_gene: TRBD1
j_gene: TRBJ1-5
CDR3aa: CASSYRTGAGDQPQHF

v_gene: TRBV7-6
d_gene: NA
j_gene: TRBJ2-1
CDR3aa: CASSLGRAAYEQFF

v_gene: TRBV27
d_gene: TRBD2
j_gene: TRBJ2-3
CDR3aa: CASTHVPGLAGGPGTDTQYF

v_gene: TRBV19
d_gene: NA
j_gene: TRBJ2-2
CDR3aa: CASSIMGAGTGELFF

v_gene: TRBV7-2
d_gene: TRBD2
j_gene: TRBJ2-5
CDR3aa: CASSLDGGIQETQYF

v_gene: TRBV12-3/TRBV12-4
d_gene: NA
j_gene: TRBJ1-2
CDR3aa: CASSSGSTPYGYTF

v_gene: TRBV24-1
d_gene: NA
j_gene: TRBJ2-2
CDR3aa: CATSARQGRTGELFF

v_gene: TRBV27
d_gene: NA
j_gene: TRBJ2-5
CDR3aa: CASRGGVDQYF

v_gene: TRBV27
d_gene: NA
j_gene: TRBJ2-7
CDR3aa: CASSLSVTSYEQYF

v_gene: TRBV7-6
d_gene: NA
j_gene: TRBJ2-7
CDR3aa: CASSPPAGEQYF

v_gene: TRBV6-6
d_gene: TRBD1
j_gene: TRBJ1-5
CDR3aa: CASATPGQGENQPQHF

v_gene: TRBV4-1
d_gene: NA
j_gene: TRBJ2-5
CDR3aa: CASSQGIAETQYF

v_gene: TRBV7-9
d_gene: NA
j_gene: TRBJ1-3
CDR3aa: CASSRNPLSPGNTIYF

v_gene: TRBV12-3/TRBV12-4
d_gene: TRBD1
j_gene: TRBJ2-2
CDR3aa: CAGSLAPAGGDPNTGELFF

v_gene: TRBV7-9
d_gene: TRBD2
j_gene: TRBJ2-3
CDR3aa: CASSLGLAGADTQYF

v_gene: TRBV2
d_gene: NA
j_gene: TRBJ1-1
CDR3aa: CARGVNTEAFF

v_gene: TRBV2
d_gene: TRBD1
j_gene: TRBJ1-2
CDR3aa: CASIGTGGGDGYTF

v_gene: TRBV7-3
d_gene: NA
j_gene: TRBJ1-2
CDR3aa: CASSLSGGNRDYGYIF

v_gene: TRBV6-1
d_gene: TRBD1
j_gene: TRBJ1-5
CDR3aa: CASSSRTGGYDQPQHF

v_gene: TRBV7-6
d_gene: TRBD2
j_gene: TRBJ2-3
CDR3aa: CASSPRTSGGLTDTQYF

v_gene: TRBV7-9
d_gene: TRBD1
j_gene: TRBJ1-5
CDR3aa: CASSSDRVSGQPQHF

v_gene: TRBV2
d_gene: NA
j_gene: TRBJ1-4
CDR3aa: CASREEVTNEKLFF

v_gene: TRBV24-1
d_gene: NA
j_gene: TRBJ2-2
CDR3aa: CATSAGEMNTGELFF

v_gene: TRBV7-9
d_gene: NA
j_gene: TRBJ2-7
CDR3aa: CASSSVQLPYEQYF

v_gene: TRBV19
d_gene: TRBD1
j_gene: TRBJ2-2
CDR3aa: CASSIYRGHTGELFF

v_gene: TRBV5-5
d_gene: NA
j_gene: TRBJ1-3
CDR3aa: CASLGPRPLNTIYF

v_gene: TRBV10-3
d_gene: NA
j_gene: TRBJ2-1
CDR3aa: CAISEKSPRGDEQFF

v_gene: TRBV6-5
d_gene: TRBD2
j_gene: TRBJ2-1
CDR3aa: CASQAGSYNEQFF

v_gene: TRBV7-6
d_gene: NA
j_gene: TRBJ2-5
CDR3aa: CASLRDSEETQYF

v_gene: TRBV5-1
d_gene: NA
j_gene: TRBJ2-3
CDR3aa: CASSLGGLAEATDTQYF

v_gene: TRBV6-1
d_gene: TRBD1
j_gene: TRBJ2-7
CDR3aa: CASSEADRGLYEQYF

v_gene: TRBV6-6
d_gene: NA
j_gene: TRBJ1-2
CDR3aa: CASSYRFGGTNYGYTF

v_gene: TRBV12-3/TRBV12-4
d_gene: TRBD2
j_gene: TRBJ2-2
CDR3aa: CASNRGRVVGTGELFF

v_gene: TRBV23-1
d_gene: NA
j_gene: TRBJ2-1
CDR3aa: CASSQRLGNEQFF

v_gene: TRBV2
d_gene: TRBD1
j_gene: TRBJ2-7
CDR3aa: CASRGTVKAYEQYF

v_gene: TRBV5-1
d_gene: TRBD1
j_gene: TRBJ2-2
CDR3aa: CASATPDRDGTGELFF

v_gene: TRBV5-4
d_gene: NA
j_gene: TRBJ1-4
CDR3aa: CASSRGEALGEKLFF

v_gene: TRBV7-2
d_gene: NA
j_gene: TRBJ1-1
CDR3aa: CVSSLTSLEAFEAFF

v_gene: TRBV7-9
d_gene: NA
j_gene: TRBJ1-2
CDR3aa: CASSPKYGYTF

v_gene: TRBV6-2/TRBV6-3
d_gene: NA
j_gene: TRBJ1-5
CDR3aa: CASSLVRGASQPQHF

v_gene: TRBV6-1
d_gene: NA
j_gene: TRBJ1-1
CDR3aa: CASSDYRILNTEAFF

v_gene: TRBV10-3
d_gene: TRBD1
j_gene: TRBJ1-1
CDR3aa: CAISKQGTNTEAFF

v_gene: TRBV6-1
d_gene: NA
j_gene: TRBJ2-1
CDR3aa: CASRSTGPGEQFF

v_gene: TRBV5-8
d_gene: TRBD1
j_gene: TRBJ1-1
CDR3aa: CASGTGENTEAFF

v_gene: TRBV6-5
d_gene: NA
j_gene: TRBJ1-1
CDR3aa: CASSYLDVSFMNTEAFF

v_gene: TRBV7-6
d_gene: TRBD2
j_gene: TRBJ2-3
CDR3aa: CASSSSRLAISTDTQYF

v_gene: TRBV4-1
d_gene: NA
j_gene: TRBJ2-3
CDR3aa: CASSQENVGSLPTDTQYF

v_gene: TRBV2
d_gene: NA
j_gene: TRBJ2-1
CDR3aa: CASCHRVRNEQFF

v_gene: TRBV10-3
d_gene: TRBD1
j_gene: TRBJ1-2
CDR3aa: CAISESIGQDYGYTF

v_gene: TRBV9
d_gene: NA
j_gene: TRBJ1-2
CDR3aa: CASSVATAYGYTF

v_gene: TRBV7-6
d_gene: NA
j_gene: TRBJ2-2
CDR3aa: CASSLGHRPNTGELFF

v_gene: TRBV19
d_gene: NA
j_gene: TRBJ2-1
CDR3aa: CASSWVVRNEQFF

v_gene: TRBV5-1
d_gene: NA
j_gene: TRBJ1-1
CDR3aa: CASEPKDGSAEAFF

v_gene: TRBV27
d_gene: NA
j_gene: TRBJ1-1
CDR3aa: CASSPLRSGETFF

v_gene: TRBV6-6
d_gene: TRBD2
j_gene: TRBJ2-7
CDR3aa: CATLQRLAGPNSYEQYF

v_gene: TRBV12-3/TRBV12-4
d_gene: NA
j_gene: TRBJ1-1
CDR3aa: CASSRGHTEAFF

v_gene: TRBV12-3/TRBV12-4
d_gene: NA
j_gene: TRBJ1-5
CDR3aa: CASSFRTKAQHF